Listed below are T cell receptor beta chains from one sample, sequenced in a study of cytomegalovirus exposure and HLA in healthy donors. Sequencing was performed with immunoSEQ multiplex PCR; in TCRdb, only in-frame clones are kept and a portion is missing. Here the sample spans over 150,000 clones, roughly 84% being singletons. Sequencing input: PBMCs. These receptor sequences come from a human donor in good health. Each CDR3 is given with its conserved first and last residue. The order of the fields is J gene, V gene, D gene, clone size, CDR3 DNA, CDR3 protein. D genes are given only for firm matches. Clone size is shown for a subset of rows, as once, few, many or a class of expanded clone.

>TRBJ2-7|TRBV7-8|.|few
TGTGCCAGCAGACTCGAACTAGGGCCTGGTGAGCAGTACTTC
CASRLELGPGEQYF
>TRBJ1-2|TRBV6-1|.|few
TGTGCCAGCAGTGAAGGCGGGCTTGGCTACACCTTC
CASSEGGLGYTF
>TRBJ2-1|TRBV9|.|.
TGTGCCAGCAGCGTAGCGGGAATCGCCTACAATGAGCAGTTCTTC
CASSVAGIAYNEQFF
>TRBJ1-5|TRBV19|.|.
TGTGCCAGTAGTATAAACTTCGCGGATCAGCCCCAGCATTTT
CASSINFADQPQHF
>TRBJ2-7|TRBV28|TRBD2|.
TGTGCCAGCAGTTTACTAGCGGAGGCCTACGAGCAGTACTTC
CASSLLAEAYEQYF
>TRBJ1-2|TRBV6-6|.|once
TGTGCCAGCAGGACGGGTACCTATGGCTACACCTTC
CASRTGTYGYTF
>TRBJ2-5|TRBV2|.|.
TGTGCCAGCAAGGGGGAGGGATGGGCAGAGACCCAGTACTTC
CASKGEGWAETQYF
>TRBJ2-3|TRBV6-1|TRBD1|.
TGTGCCAGCTACCGGGACAGAGGCACAGATACGCAGTATTTT
CASYRDRGTDTQYF
>TRBJ1-2|TRBV5-4|.|.
TGTGCCAGCAGCTTGGCGGCAGGGGACGGCTACACCTTC
CASSLAAGDGYTF
>TRBJ1-1|TRBV11-1|.|.
TGTGCCAGCAGCTCTGACAGGACAGAAGCTTTCTTT
CASSSDRTEAFF
>TRBJ1-4|TRBV7-2|.|.
TGTGCCAGCAGCTTAGTTGTCAGAGAAAAACTGTTTTTT
CASSLVVREKLFF
>TRBJ2-7|TRBV10-3|TRBD1|.
TGTGCCATCAGTGTATGGGACAGGGCTCCCGAGCAGTACTTC
CAISVWDRAPEQYF